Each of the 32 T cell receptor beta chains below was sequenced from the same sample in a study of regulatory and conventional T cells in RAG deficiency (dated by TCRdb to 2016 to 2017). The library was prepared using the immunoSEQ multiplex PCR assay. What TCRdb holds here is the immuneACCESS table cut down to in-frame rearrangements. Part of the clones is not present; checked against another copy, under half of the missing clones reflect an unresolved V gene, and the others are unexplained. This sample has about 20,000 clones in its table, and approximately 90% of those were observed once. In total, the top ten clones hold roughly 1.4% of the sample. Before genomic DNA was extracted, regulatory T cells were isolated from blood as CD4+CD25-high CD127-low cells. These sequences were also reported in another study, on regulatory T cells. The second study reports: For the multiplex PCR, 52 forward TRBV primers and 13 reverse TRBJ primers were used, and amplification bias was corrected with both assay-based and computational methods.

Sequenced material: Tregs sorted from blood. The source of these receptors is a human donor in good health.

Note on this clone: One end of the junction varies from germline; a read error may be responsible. The DNA for the CDR3 is TGTGCCAGCAGACTGGACAGGGCCACCATCTTC. Amino acid sequence: CASRLDRATIF. This chain uses TRBV27 with TRBJ2-7; TRBD1 matches 8 bases. From germline, CDR1 is MNHEY and CDR2 SMNVEV (reference sequence). The CDR3 is made up of 11 amino acids.

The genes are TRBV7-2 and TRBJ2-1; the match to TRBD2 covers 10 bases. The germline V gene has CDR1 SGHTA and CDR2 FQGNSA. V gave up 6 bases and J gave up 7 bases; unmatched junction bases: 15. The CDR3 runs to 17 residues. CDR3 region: CASRSVRASGRGNEQFF. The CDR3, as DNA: TGTGCCAGCAGATCAGTTCGGGCTAGCGGGAGAGGGAATGAGCAGTTCTTC.

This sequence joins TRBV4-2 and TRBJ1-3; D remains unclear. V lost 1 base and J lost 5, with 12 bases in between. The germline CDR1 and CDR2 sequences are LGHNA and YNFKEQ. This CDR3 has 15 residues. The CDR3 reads CASSQVSPGRNTIYF. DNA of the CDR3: TGTGCCAGCAGCCAAGTGAGTCCGGGGAGAAACACCATATATTTT.

CDR3 nucleotides: TGTGCCAGCAGCTTAGCTGGTGGGATTGAGCAGTTCTTC. This translates into CASSLAGGIEQFF. J is TRBJ2-1 and V is TRBV7-6; D call uncertain. Germline CDR1 reads SGHVS; CDR2 reads FNYEAQ. Trimming removed 0 bases at V and 9 bases at J, with 9 bases between. This CDR3 is built from 13 residues.

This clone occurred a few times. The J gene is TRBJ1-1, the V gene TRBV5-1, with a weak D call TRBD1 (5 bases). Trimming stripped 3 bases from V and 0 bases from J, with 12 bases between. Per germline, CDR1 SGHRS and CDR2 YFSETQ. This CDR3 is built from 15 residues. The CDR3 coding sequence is TGCGCCAGCAGCTCGACAGCAACTATGAACACTGAAGCTTTCTTT. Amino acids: CASSSTATMNTEAFF.

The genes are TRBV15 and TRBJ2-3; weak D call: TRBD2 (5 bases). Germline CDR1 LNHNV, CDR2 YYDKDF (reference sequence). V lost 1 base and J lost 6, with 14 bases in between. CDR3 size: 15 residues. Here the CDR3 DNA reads TGTGCCACCAGCAGAGGTCGCCTAGCAGCCGATACGCAGTATTTT. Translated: CATSRGRLAADTQYF.

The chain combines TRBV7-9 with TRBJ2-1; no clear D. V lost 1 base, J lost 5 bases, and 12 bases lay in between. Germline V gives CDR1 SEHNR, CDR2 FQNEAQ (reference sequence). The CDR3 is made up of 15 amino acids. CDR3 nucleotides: TGTGCCAGCAGCTTAGGGCAGTCCGGCCACAATGAGCAGTTCTTC. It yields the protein CASSLGQSGHNEQFF.

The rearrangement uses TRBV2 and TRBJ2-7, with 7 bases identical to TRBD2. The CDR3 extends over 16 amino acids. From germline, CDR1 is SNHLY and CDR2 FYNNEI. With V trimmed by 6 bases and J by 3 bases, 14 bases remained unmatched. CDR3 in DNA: TGTGCCAGCAGGACCCCCCGTTCTAGCGGAGACTACGAGCAGTACTTC. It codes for CASRTPRSSGDYEQYF.

The CDR3 DNA follows: TGTGCCAGCAGCTCGGGACCGACACTTAACTATGGCTACACCTTC. Protein sequence: CASSSGPTLNYGYTF. The gene calls are TRBV5-6 and TRBJ1-2; weak D call: TRBD1 (5 bases). The CDR3 has 15 amino acids. V lost 3 bases, J lost 1 base, and 13 bases lay in between. Germline V lookup: CDR1 SGHDT, CDR2 YYEEEE.

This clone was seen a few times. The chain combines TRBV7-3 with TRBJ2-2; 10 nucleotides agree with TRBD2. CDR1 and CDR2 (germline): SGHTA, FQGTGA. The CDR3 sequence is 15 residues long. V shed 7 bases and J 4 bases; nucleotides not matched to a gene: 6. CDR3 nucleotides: TGTGCCAGCACCCAAGCGGGAGGGCCCACCGGGGAGCTGTTTTTT. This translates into CASTQAGGPTGELFF.

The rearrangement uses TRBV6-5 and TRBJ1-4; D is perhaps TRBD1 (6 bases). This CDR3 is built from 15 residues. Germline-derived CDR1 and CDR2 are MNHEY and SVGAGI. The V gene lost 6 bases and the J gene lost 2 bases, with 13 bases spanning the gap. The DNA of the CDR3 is TGTGCCAGCAGCGATACAGGGTGGACTAATGAAAAACTGTTTTTT. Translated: CASSDTGWTNEKLFF.

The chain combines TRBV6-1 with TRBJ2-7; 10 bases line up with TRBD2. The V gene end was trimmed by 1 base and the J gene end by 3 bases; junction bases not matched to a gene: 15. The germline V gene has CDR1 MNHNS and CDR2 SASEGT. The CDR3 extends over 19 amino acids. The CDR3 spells CASSEERAGRLAGDYEQYF. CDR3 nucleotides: TGTGCCAGCAGTGAAGAGAGGGCTGGGCGGCTAGCGGGAGACTACGAGCAGTACTTC.

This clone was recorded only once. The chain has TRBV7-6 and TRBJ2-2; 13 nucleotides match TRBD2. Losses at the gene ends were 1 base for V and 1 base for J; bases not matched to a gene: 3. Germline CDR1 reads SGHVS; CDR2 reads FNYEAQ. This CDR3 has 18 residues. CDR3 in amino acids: CASSLGTSGGRNTGELFF. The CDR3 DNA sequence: TGTGCCAGCAGCTTAGGGACTAGCGGGGGCCGGAACACCGGGGAGCTGTTTTTT. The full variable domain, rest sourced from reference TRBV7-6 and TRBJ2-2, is GAGVSQSPRYKVTKRGQDVALRCDPISGHVSLYWYRQALGQGPEFLTYFNYEAQQDKSGLPNDRFSAERPEGSISTLTIQRTEQRDSAMYRCASSLGTSGGRNTGELFFGEGSRLTVL.

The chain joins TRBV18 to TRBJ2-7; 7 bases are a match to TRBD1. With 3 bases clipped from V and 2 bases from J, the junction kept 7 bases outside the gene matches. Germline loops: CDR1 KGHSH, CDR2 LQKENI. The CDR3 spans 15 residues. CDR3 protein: CASSPYDRDPYEQYF. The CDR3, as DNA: TGTGCCAGCTCACCTTACGACAGGGACCCCTACGAGCAGTACTTC.

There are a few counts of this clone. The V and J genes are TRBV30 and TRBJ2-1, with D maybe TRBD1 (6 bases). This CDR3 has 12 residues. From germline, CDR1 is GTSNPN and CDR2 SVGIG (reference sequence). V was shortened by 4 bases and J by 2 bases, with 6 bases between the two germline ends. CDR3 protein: CAWKGAYNEQFF. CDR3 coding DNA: TGTGCCTGGAAGGGGGCCTACAATGAGCAGTTCTTC.

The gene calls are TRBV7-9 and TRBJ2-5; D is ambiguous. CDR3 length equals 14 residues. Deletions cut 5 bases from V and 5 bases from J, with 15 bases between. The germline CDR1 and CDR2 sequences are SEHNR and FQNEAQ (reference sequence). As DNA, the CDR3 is TGTGCCAGCAGCCTTATGGAAGGGCGGGAGACCCAGTACTTC. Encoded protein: CASSLMEGRETQYF.

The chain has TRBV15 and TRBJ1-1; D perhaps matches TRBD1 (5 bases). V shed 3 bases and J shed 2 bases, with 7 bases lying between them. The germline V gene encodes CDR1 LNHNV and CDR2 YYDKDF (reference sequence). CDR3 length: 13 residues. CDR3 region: CATSRTDNTEAFF. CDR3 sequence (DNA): TGTGCCACCAGCAGGACAGATAACACTGAAGCTTTCTTT.

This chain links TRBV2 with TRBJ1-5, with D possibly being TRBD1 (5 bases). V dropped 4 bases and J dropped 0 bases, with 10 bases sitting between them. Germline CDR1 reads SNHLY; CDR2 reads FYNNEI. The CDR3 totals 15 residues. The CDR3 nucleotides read TGTGCCAGCAGTGTTCAGGGCCTTAGCAATCAGCCCCAGCATTTT. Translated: CASSVQGLSNQPQHF.

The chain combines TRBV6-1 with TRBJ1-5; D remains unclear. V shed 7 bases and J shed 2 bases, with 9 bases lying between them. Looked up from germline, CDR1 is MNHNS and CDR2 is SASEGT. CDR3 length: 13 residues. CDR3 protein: CASIRERNQPQHF. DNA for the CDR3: TGTGCCAGCATTAGGGAACGCAATCAGCCCCAGCATTTT.

This CDR3 reads CASSLGQSNSPLHF. The CDR3 region has the DNA TGTGCCAGCAGCTTGGGACAGAGTAATTCACCCCTCCACTTT. The chain joins TRBV5-6 to TRBJ1-6; TRBD1 might be the D (5 bases). This CDR3 is built from 14 residues. Trimming pared 0 bases from V and 6 bases from J, leaving 7 bases between. CDR1 is SGHDT, CDR2 YYEEEE, per germline.

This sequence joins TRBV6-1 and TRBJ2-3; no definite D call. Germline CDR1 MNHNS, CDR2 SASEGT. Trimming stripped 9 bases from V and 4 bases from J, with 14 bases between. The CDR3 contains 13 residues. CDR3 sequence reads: CASTLGHADTQYF. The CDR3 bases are TGTGCCAGTACCCTAGGGCACGCAGATACGCAGTATTTT.

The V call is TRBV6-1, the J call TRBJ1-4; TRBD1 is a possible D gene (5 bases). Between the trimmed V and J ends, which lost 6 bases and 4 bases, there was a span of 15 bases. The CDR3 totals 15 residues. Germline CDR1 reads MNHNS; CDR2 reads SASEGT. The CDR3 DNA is TGTGCCAGCAGCGCCACCCTGGGGGTTAATGAAAAACTGTTTTTT. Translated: CASSATLGVNEKLFF.

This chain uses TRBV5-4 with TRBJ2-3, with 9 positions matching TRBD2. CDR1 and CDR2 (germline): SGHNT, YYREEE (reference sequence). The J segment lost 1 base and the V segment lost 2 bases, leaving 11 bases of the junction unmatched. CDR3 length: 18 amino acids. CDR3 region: CASSFNSPSGVRTDTQYF. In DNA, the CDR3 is TGTGCCAGCAGCTTTAACTCCCCTAGCGGGGTTCGCACAGATACGCAGTATTTT.

The CDR3 is CASSPRMGQSSYNEQFF. The CDR3 DNA reads TGTGCCAGCTCACCACGCATGGGACAGAGCTCCTACAATGAGCAGTTCTTC. The chain couples TRBV18 to TRBJ2-1, with 7 bases matching TRBD1. The CDR3 has 17 residues. Germline lookup yields CDR1 KGHSH and CDR2 LQKENI. V dropped 1 base and J dropped 0; count of bases not matched to a gene: 6.

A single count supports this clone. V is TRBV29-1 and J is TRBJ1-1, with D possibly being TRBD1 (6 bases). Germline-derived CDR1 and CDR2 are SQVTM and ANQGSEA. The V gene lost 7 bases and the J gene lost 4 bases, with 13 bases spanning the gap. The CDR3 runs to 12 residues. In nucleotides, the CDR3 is TGCAGCGCCTCAGGGGTCGGCACTGAAGCTTTCTTT. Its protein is CSASGVGTEAFF.

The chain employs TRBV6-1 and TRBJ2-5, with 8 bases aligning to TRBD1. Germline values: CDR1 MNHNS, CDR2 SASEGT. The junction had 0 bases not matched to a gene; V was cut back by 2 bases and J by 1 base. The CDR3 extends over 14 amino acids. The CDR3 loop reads CASSETGGQETQYF. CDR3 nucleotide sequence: TGTGCCAGCAGTGAAACAGGGGGCCAAGAGACCCAGTACTTC.

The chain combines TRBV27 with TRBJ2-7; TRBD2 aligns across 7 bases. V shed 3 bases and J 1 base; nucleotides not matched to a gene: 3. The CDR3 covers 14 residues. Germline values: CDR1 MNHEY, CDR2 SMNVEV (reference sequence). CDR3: CASSFWGGSYEQYF. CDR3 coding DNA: TGTGCCAGCAGTTTTTGGGGGGGATCCTACGAGCAGTACTTC.

DNA of the CDR3: TGTGCCAGCAGTGAAGAGGGAAATCAGCCCCAGCATTTT. It is translated as CASSEEGNQPQHF. The gene calls are TRBV2 and TRBJ1-5; D gene uncertain. Trimming removed 1 base at V and 4 bases at J, with 5 bases between. Germline V gene data show CDR1 as SNHLY and CDR2 as FYNNEI. The CDR3 is 13 residues long.

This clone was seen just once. Here the CDR3 reads CASSLGANYGYTF. DNA of the CDR3: TGCGCCAGCAGCTTGGGAGCTAACTATGGCTACACCTTC. The chain joins TRBV5-1 to TRBJ1-2; D call uncertain. CDR1 SGHRS and CDR2 YFSETQ come from the germline V gene. Trimming pared 0 bases from V and 0 bases from J, leaving 3 bases between. The CDR3 covers 13 residues.

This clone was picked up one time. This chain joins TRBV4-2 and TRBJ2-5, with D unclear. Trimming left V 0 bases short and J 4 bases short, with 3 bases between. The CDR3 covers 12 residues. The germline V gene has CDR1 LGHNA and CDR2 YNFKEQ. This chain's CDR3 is CASSQDVETQYF. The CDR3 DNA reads TGTGCCAGCAGCCAAGATGTAGAGACCCAGTACTTC.

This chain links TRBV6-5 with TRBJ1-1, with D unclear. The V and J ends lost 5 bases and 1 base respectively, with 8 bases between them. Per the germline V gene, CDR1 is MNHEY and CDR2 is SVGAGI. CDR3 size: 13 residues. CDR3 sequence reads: CASSPKRNTEAFF. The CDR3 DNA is TGTGCCAGCAGTCCCAAACGGAACACTGAAGCTTTCTTT.

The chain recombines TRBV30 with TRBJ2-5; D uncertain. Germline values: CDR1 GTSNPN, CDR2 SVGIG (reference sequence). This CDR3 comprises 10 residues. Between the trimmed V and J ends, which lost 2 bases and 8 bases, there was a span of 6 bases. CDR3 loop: CAWSSHTQYF. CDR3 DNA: TGTGCCTGGAGTTCCCACACCCAGTACTTC. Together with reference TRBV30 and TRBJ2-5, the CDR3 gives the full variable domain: SQTIHQWPATLVQPVGSPLSLECTVEGTSNPNLYWYRQAAGRGLQLLFYSVGIGQISSEVPQNLSASRPQDRQFILSSKKLLLSDSGFYLCAWSSHTQYFGPGTRLLVL.